These 23 T cell receptor beta chains were all obtained from the same sample, sequenced in a study of patients and donors after allogeneic stem cell transplantation. One entry per CDR3 protein results from TCRdb running MiXCR on the RT-PCR reads. The sample yields tens of thousands of distinct CDR3 sequences, approximately 49% seen once. The sequenced sample was blood, either unsorted or a sorted T cell fraction (not recorded which). These receptors were obtained from a human donor who was either an allogeneic HSCT recipient or a stem cell or donor lymphocyte infusion donor (not recorded which). It is not recorded whose cells these are; they may come from a transplant donor.

This clonotype was seen more than once but under ten times. The CDR3: CASSLVIATPSTDTQYF. As DNA, the CDR3 is TGTGCCAGCAGCTTAGTCATAGCCACGCCGAGCACAGATACGCAGTATTTT. This chain links TRBV7-8 with TRBJ2-3; D unclear. Germline V CDR1 and CDR2: SGHVS, FQNEAQ. V lost 1 base to trimming and J lost 0 bases, with 14 bases between them. The CDR3 contains 17 residues.

The genes are TRBV28 and TRBJ2-3; D unresolved. Per the germline V gene, CDR1 is MDHEN and CDR2 is SYDVKM. The CDR3 sequence is 17 residues long. The V end was cut by 4 bases, the J end by 2 bases, with 19 bases between. CDR3 protein: CASSSPSAGGSTDTQYF. The CDR3 DNA is TGTGCCAGCAGTTCCCCATCGGCCGGTGGGTCCACAGATACGCAGTATTTT.

This clonotype has a handful of counts. The chain combines TRBV4-3 with TRBJ1-6, with a possible D match to TRBD1 (5 bases). The CDR3 covers 16 residues. The germline V gene encodes CDR1 LGHNA and CDR2 YSLEER. Trimming left V 0 bases short and J 5 bases short, with 11 bases between. CDR3 loop: CASSQDSPGHNSPLHF. The DNA for the CDR3 is TGCGCCAGCAGCCAAGATAGTCCGGGGCATAATTCACCCCTCCACTTT.

This clonotype was detected only once. The chain is built from TRBV4-3 and TRBJ2-1; 13 bases are shared with TRBD2. V was clipped by 4 bases and J by 6 bases; unmatched bases: 3. This CDR3 has 15 amino acids. Germline assignment: CDR1 LGHNA and CDR2 YSLEER. CDR3 region: CASSPGTSGVNEQFF. The CDR3 nucleotides are TGCGCCAGCAGCCCCGGGACTAGCGGGGTCAATGAGCAGTTCTTC.

V and J are TRBV6-2 or TRBV6-3 and TRBJ2-1; D unresolved. The CDR3 has 12 residues. CDR1 MNHEY and CDR2 SVGEGT come from the germline V gene. Trimming pared 7 bases from V and 6 bases from J, leaving 10 bases between. The DNA for the CDR3 is TGTGCCAGCAAAGACTTATCCAATGAGCAGTTCTTC. Its translation is CASKDLSNEQFF.

This clonotype was seen only a few times. The chain couples TRBV7-3 to TRBJ2-5, with D possibly being TRBD2 (6 bases). With 0 bases removed from V and 2 bases from J, the gap between germline ends came to 10 bases. The germline V gene has CDR1 SGHTA and CDR2 FQGTGA. The CDR3 extends over 15 amino acids. The CDR3 loop is CASSLTSAGQETQYF. CDR3 bases: TGTGCCAGCAGCTTAACGTCGGCGGGACAAGAGACCCAGTACTTC. The full variable domain, its missing parts supplied by reference TRBV7-3 and TRBJ2-5, is GAGVSQTPSNKVTEKGKYVELRCDPISGHTALYWYRQSLGQGPEFLIYFQGTGAADDSGLPNDRFFAVRPEGSVSTLKIQRTERGDSAVYLCASSLTSAGQETQYFGPGTRLLVL.

This chain joins TRBV10-3 and TRBJ1-2; no clear D gene. CDR3 length equals 13 residues. Looked up from germline, CDR1 is ENHRY and CDR2 is SYGVKD. V dropped 4 bases and J dropped 4 bases, with 10 bases sitting between them. The CDR3 nucleotides are TGTGCCATCAGTGGTGGAGGGATCTATGGCTACACCTTC. It yields the protein CAISGGGIYGYTF.

The chain joins TRBV11-2 to TRBJ2-1, with D uncertain. The CDR3 covers 16 residues. CDR1 and CDR2 (germline): SGHAT, FQNNGV. V was shortened by 6 bases and J by 0 bases, with 15 bases between the two germline ends. This chain's CDR3 is CASSSERVFSYNEQFF. CDR3 nucleotide sequence: TGTGCCAGCAGTTCAGAAAGGGTATTCTCCTACAATGAGCAGTTCTTC.

V gene TRBV20-1 combines with J gene TRBJ1-5; maybe TRBD1 (6 bases). The CDR3 spans 13 residues. Germline CDR1 DFQATT, CDR2 SNEGSKA (reference sequence). V lost 3 bases and J lost 4, with 10 bases in between. CDR3 DNA: TGCAGTGCTAGTTATCAGGGGAATCAGCCCCAGCATTTT. Amino acid sequence: CSASYQGNQPQHF.

The chain has TRBV27 and TRBJ2-1; tentatively, D is TRBD2 (6 bases). Deletions cut 2 bases from V and 8 bases from J, with 10 bases between. CDR3 length: 13 amino acids. Germline CDR1 reads MNHEY; CDR2 reads SMNVEV (reference sequence). CDR3 sequence reads: CASSLSWGDEQFF. CDR3 sequence (DNA): TGTGCCAGCAGTTTAAGCTGGGGGGATGAGCAGTTCTTC.

This clonotype appeared a few times. This sequence joins TRBV29-1 and TRBJ1-2, with D unresolved. This CDR3 has 12 amino acids. The V and J ends lost 7 bases and 2 bases respectively, with 11 bases between them. CDR1 and CDR2 from the germline V gene are SQVTM and ANQGSEA. CDR3 nucleotide sequence: TGCAGCGCCACTTTGGAGAACTATGGCTACACCTTC. This translates into CSATLENYGYTF. The variable domain in full, completed from reference TRBV29-1 and TRBJ1-2, reads SAVISQKPSRDICQRGTSLTIQCQVDSQVTMMFWYRQQPGQSLTLIATANQGSEATYESGFVIDKFPISRPNLTFSTLTVSNMSPEDSSIYLCSATLENYGYTFGSGTRLTVV.

This chain joins TRBV7-8 and TRBJ1-3; no reliable D call. Germline V gene lookup returns CDR1 SGHVS and CDR2 FQNEAQ. This CDR3 spans 13 amino acids. The V end was cut by 8 bases, the J end by 0 bases, with 8 bases between. Here the CDR3 DNA reads TGTGCCAGCCTGCGGTCCTCTGGAAACACCATATATTTT. The encoded protein is CASLRSSGNTIYF. Variable domain in full (rest from reference TRBV7-8 and TRBJ1-3): GAGVSQSPRYKVAKRGQDVALRCDPISGHVSLFWYQQALGQGPEFLTYFQNEAQLDKSGLPSDRFFAERPEGSVSTLKIQRTQQEDSAVYLCASLRSSGNTIYFGEGSWLTVV.

There are a few counts of this clonotype. The CDR3 here is CASSQDPQGPANYGYTF. The CDR3, as DNA: TGCGCCAGCAGCCAAGATCCACAGGGGCCAGCTAACTATGGCTACACCTTC. J is TRBJ1-2 and V is TRBV4-3; TRBD1 aligns across 7 bases. The CDR3 covers 17 residues. CDR1 and CDR2 from the germline V gene are LGHNA and YSLEER. Trimming removed 0 bases from V and 0 bases from J; junction bases left unmatched: 7.

The J gene is TRBJ2-5, the V gene TRBV4-3; D is undetermined. Germline V gives CDR1 LGHNA, CDR2 YSLEER. V was pared by 0 bases and J by 0 bases, with 8 bases between. The CDR3 extends over 15 amino acids. The CDR3 loop is CASSQDPVYQETQYF. The DNA of the CDR3 is TGCGCCAGCAGCCAAGATCCGGTCTACCAAGAGACCCAGTACTTC.

The chain is built from TRBV28 and TRBJ2-6, with D hard to call. Germline V gene data show CDR1 as MDHEN and CDR2 as SYDVKM. Deletions cut 2 bases from V and 0 bases from J, with 5 bases between. The CDR3 sequence is 15 residues long. The CDR3 bases are TGTGCCAGCAGTTTAATTAGCTCTGGGGCCAACGTCCTGACTTTC. Translation: CASSLISSGANVLTF.

There are a few counts of this clonotype. The CDR3 DNA follows: TGTGCCAGCTGTAAGACTGACAGGGTGGTTGGCTACACCTTC. As protein: CASCKTDRVVGYTF. The chain recombines TRBV12-3 or TRBV12-4 with TRBJ1-2; 7 positions agree with TRBD1. The CDR3 runs 14 residues. Germline trimming cut 8 bases from V and 7 bases from J; bases unmatched to any gene: 13.

This clonotype was seen only a few times. The chain recombines TRBV27 with TRBJ1-5; perhaps TRBD1 as D (5 bases). CDR3 length: 16 amino acids. Trimming shortened V by 2 bases and J by 2 bases, and 13 bases separated the two germline ends. The germline CDR1 and CDR2 sequences are MNHEY and SMNVEV (reference sequence). CDR3 DNA: TGTGCCAGCAGTTTAAGACTTGGAGGGGGCAATCAGCCCCAGCATTTT. It yields the protein CASSLRLGGGNQPQHF.

In this sample, this clonotype turned up a few times. The chain couples TRBV20-1 to TRBJ1-6, with 8 nucleotides matching TRBD1. Unmatched junction bases numbered 4, after V lost 0 bases and J lost 0 bases. This CDR3 is 17 amino acids long. Germline-derived CDR1 and CDR2 are DFQATT and SNEGSKA (reference sequence). The DNA for the CDR3 is TGCAGTGCTAGAGACCGGACAGGGAGCTCCTATAATTCACCCCTCCACTTT. The encoded protein is CSARDRTGSSYNSPLHF.

The chain uses TRBV14 and TRBJ2-1; 9 bases fit TRBD2. The CDR3 loop spans 14 amino acids. Trimming cost V 2 bases and J 7 bases; bases outside gene matches: 3. The germline V gene has CDR1 SGHDN and CDR2 FVKESK. The CDR3 region has the DNA TGTGCCAGCAGCCAACTAGCGGGAAAGAATGAGCAGTTCTTC. It is translated as CASSQLAGKNEQFF. Together with reference TRBV14 and TRBJ2-1, the CDR3 gives the full variable domain: EAGVTQFPSHSVIEKGQTVTLRCDPISGHDNLYWYRRVMGKEIKFLLHFVKESKQDESGMPNNRFLAERTGGTYSTLKVQPAELEDSGVYFCASSQLAGKNEQFFGPGTRLTVL.

This chain joins TRBV6-2 or TRBV6-3 and TRBJ2-7; D not certain. This CDR3 spans 15 amino acids. Trimming stripped 0 bases from V and 0 bases from J, with 9 bases between. Germline CDR1 reads MNHEY; CDR2 reads SVGEGT. The CDR3 loop is CASSYSPSSSYEQYF. For the CDR3, the DNA is TGTGCCAGCAGTTACTCTCCCTCGAGCTCCTACGAGCAGTACTTC.

This clonotype was seen many times. This sequence joins TRBV29-1 and TRBJ1-3; D uncertain. Germline V gene sequence: CDR1 SQVTM, CDR2 ANQGSEA. CDR3 size: 14 residues. Trimming left V 5 bases short and J 4 bases short, with 15 bases between. This CDR3 is CSVPDPSRGNTIYF. CDR3 sequence (DNA): TGCAGCGTTCCCGACCCCTCGAGGGGAAACACCATATATTTT.

In its sample, this clonotype was seen a few times. The chain joins TRBV11-2 to TRBJ1-3; TRBD1 matches at 7 bases. The length of the CDR3 is 14 residues. The V segment lost 6 bases and the J segment 6 bases; nucleotides outside the gene matches: 8. CDR1 SGHAT and CDR2 FQNNGV come from the germline V gene. CDR3 coding DNA: TGTGCCAGCAGTTCGAGGGGGCTAGAAAACACCATATATTTT. Residues: CASSSRGLENTIYF.

The chain employs TRBV5-1 and TRBJ1-1; 7 nucleotides align to TRBD1. Per the germline V gene, CDR1 is SGHRS and CDR2 is YFSETQ. The CDR3 is made up of 16 amino acids. V trimming: 4 bases; J trimming: 0 bases; junction bases outside the gene matches: 9. The CDR3 loop is CASSPPRDSMNTEAFF. CDR3 bases: TGCGCCAGCAGCCCACCACGGGACAGCATGAACACTGAAGCTTTCTTT.